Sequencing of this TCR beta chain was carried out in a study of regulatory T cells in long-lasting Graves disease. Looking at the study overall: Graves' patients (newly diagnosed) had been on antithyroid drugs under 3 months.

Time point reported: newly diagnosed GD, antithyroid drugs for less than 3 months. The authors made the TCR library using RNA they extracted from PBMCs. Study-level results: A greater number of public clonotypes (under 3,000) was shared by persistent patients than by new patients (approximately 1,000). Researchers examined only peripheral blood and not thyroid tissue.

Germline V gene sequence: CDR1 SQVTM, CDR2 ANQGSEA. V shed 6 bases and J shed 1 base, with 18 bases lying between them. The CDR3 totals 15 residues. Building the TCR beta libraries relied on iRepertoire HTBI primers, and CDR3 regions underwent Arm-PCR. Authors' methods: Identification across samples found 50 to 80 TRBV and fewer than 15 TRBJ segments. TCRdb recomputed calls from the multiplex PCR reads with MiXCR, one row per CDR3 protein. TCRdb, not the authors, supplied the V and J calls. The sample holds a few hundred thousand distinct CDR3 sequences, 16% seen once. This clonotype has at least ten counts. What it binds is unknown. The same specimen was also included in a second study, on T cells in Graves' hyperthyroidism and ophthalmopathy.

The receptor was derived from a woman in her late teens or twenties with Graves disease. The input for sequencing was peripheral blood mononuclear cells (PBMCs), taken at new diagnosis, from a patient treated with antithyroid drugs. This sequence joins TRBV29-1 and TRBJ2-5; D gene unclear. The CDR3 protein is CSVIWWGTGQETQYF. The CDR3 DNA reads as TGCAGCGTAATTTGGTGGGGTACCGGCCAAGAGACCCAGTACTTC.